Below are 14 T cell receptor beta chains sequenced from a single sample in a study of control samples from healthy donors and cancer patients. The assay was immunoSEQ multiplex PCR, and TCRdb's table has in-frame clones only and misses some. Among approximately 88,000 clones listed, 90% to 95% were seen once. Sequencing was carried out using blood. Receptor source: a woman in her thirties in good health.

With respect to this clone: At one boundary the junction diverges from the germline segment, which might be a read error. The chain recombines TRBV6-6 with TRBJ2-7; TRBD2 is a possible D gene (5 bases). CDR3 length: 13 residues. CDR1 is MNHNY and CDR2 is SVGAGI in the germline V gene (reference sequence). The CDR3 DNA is TGTGCCACCAGTGTGGACTTCTCCTACGAGCAGTACTTC. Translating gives CATSVDFSYEQYF.

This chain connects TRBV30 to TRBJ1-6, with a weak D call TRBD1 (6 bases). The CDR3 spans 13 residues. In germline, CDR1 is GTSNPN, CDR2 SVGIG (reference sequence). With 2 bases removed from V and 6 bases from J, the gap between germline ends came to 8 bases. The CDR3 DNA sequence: TGTGCCTGGAGTTTACAGGGTAATTCACCCCTCCACTTT. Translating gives CAWSLQGNSPLHF.

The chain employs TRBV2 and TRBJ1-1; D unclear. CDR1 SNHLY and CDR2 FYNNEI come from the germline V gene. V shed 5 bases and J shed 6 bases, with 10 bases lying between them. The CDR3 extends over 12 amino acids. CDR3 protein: CASSRPEAEAFF. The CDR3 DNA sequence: TGTGCCAGCAGTAGACCGGAAGCTGAAGCTTTCTTT.

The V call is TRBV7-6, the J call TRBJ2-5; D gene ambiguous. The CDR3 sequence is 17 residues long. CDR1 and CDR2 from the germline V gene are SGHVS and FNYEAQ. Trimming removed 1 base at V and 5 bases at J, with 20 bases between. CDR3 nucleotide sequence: TGTGCCAGCAGCTTAGTGCGTCGGGTAGCAAGCGACGAGACCCAGTACTTC. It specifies CASSLVRRVASDETQYF.

Here the CDR3 DNA reads TGCGCCAGCAGCTTACGACAGGGTTCTGGAAACACCATATATTTT. Amino acid sequence: CASSLRQGSGNTIYF. The V gene is TRBV5-1, the J gene TRBJ1-3; TRBD1 matches at 7 bases. J was trimmed by 1 base and V by 2 bases; bases with no gene match: 3. CDR1 SGHRS and CDR2 YFSETQ come from the germline V gene. The CDR3 is made up of 15 amino acids.

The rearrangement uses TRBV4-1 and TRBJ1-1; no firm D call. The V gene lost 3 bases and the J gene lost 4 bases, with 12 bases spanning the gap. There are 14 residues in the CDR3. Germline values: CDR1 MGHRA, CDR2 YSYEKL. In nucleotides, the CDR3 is TGCGCCAGCAGCCAGAGGCGGGTGGGCACTGAAGCTTTCTTT. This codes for CASSQRRVGTEAFF.

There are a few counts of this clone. The CDR3 sequence is CASSQDKGGFGETQYF. CDR3 sequence (DNA): TGTGCCAGCAGCCAAGATAAGGGGGGGTTTGGGGAGACCCAGTACTTC. The chain carries TRBV4-2 and TRBJ2-5, with D maybe TRBD2 (7 bases). V was clipped by 0 bases and J by 5 bases, with 16 bases between them. CDR3 length: 16 amino acids. Germline V gene data show CDR1 as LGHNA and CDR2 as YNFKEQ.

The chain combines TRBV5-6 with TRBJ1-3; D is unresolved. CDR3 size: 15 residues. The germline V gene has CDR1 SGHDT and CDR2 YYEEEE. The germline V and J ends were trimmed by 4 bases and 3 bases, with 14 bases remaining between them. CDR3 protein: CASSRGPLGGNTIYF. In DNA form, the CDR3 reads TGTGCCAGCAGCCGTGGACCTCTCGGTGGAAACACCATATATTTT. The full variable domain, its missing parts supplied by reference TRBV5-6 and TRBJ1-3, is DAGVTQSPTHLIKTRGQQVTLRCSPKSGHDTVSWYQQALGQGPQFIFQYYEEEERQRGNFPDRFSGHQFPNYSSELNVNALLLGDSALYLCASSRGPLGGNTIYFGEGSWLTVV.

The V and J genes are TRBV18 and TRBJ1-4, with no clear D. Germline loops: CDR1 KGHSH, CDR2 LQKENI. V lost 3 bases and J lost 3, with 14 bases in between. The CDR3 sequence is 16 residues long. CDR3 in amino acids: CASSPYSDESNEKLFF. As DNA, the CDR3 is TGTGCCAGCTCACCCTACTCGGACGAGTCTAATGAAAAACTGTTTTTT.

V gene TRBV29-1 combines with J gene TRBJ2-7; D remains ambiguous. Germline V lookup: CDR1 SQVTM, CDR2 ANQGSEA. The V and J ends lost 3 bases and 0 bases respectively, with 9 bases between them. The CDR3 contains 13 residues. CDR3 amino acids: CSVEGQSSYEQYF. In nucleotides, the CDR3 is TGCAGCGTTGAGGGCCAAAGCTCCTACGAGCAGTACTTC.

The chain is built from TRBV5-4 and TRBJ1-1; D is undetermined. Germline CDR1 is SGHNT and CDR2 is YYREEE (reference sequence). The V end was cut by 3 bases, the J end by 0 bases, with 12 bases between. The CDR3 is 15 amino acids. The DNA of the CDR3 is TGTGCCAGCAGCTCCTTTAAGACAATGAACACTGAAGCTTTCTTT. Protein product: CASSSFKTMNTEAFF.

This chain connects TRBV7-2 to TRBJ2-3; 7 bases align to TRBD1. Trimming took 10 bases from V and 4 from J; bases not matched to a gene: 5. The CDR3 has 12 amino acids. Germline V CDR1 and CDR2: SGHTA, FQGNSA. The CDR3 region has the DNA TGTGCCATAACAGGGGCCGCAGATACGCAGTATTTT. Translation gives CAITGAADTQYF.

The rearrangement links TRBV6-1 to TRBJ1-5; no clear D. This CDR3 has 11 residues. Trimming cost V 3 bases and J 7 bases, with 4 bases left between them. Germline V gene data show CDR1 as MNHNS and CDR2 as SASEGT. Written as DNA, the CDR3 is TGTGCCAGCAGTGAGCGGCAGCCCCAGCATTTT. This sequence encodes CASSERQPQHF.

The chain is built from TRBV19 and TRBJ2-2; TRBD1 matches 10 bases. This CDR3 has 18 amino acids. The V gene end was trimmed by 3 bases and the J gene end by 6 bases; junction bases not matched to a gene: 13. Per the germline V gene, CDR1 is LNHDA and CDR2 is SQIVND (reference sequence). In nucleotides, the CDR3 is TGTGCCAGTAGTATCCCCCCCAAAGACAGGGGGCGGGCCGGGGAGCTGTTTTTT. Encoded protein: CASSIPPKDRGRAGELFF.